One sample yielded the 5 T cell receptor beta chains listed below, sequenced in a study of CD8 T cells in Susac syndrome. After extraction with the RNeasy kit, roughly 0.5 to 1 ug of the RNA was reverse transcribed using random hexamers. TCRdb processed the immunoSEQ multiplex PCR reads anew with MiXCR; each CDR3 protein has one entry. The profile covers some 150,000 distinct CDR3 sequences, with approximately 93% appearing a single time and 0.084% taken by the ten largest. The sequencing sample was made of CD4+ T cells from PBMCs. These receptors were taken from a human donor in good health.

This rearrangement joins TRBV6-6 to TRBJ2-4, with D perhaps matching TRBD1 (5 bases). CDR3 length equals 15 residues. From germline, CDR1 is MNHNY and CDR2 SVGAGI (reference sequence). Trimming left V 5 bases short and J 5 bases short, with 16 bases between. CDR3 in DNA: TGTGCCAGCAGTAACATTGGAGACAGCCAAAACATTCAGTACTTC. Translated: CASSNIGDSQNIQYF.

The chain employs TRBV5-5 and TRBJ2-5; 9 nucleotides align to TRBD2. The CDR3 spans 14 residues. J was trimmed by 4 bases and V by 2 bases; bases with no gene match: 3. Germline CDR1 is SGHKS and CDR2 is YYEKEE (reference sequence). The CDR3 is CASSFLAGAETQYF. As DNA, the CDR3 is TGTGCCAGCAGCTTTTTAGCGGGAGCAGAGACCCAGTACTTC. Complete variable domain (other parts from reference TRBV5-5 and TRBJ2-5): DAGVTQSPTHLIKTRGQQVTLRCSPISGHKSVSWYQQVLGQGPQFIFQYYEKEERGRGNFPDRFSARQFPNYSSELNVNALLLGDSALYLCASSFLAGAETQYFGPGTRLLVL.

The CDR3 is CASSRGLAGSYEQYF. CDR3 bases: TGTGCCAGCAGCCGGGGACTAGCGGGGTCCTACGAGCAGTACTTC. The rearrangement joins TRBV5-6 to TRBJ2-7; 13 bases are a match to TRBD2. V shed 4 bases, J shed 1 base, and the junction held 2 bases outside the gene matches. Per the germline V gene, CDR1 is SGHDT and CDR2 is YYEEEE. CDR3 length equals 15 residues.

CDR3 sequence: CASLGHEQFF. The CDR3 nucleotides are TGTGCCAGCCTAGGGCATGAGCAGTTCTTC. The chain is built from TRBV6-6 and TRBJ2-1; D is unresolved. The CDR3 is made up of 10 amino acids. CDR1 is MNHNY, CDR2 SVGAGI, per germline (reference sequence). Between the trimmed V and J ends, which lost 8 bases and 8 bases, there was a span of 7 bases.

V and J are TRBV7-2 and TRBJ2-7, with a possible D match to TRBD1 (5 bases). The CDR3 is 14 amino acids. V was trimmed by 5 bases and J by 3 bases, leaving 14 bases between them. Germline CDR1 is SGHTA and CDR2 is FQGNSA. The chain's CDR3 is CASSPGWGNYEQYF. The CDR3 region has the DNA TGTGCCAGCAGCCCTGGTTGGGGCAACTACGAGCAGTACTTC.